The clone carrying this T cell receptor (beta chain) turned up a few times. Its matching antigen is unknown. This sample was taken from a study of post-analysis software for immune sequencing data. Study in general: In terms of disease course, relapsing-remitting, secondary progressive and progressive-relapsing multiple sclerosis were included. General study results and limits: Five TRBV segments were more frequent in patients than controls; TRBV5-6, TRBV5-1 and TRBV20-1 belonged to this group.

The germline V and J ends were trimmed by 3 bases and 0 bases, with 8 bases remaining between them. The CDR3 runs 14 residues. Presence of unique molecular identifiers characterized the TCR beta cDNA libraries. When about 1 to 11 million T cells were used, they gave hundreds of thousands of cDNA molecules. TCRdb fed the PCR reads into MiXCR, producing one record per CDR3 protein. The table shows roughly 600,000 distinct CDR3 sequences, with about 40% occurring only once. The sequenced sample was blood. V gene TRBV12-3 or TRBV12-4 combines with J gene TRBJ1-2, with no clear D. This TCR derives from a girl aged 5-17 years with multiple sclerosis. CDR3: CASSLRATNYGYTF. The CDR3 DNA reads as TGTGCCAGCAGTTTGCGTGCTACTAACTATGGCTACACCTTC.